This T cell receptor (beta chain) was sequenced in a study of CD8 T cells in ankylosing spondylitis. V was cut by 5 bases and J by 11 bases, with 24 bases left in between. From germline, CDR1 is DFQATT and CDR2 SNEGSKA (reference sequence). The CDR3 covers 14 residues. With regard to this clonotype: The antigen remains unidentified.

Overall study results and limits: As for the disease-linked clones, they showed a CD8+ phenotype and occurred at relatively low frequencies in peripheral blood. Disease-associated clones were reportedly significantly overrepresented in matched ankylosing spondylitis synovial fluid. Within ankylosing spondylitis blood, a TCR beta motif made up of under 10 highly homologous variants appeared to be characteristic.

Libraries for TCR beta were made by quantitative 5'-RACE with molecular barcodes. TCRdb reprocessed the 5' RACE reads via MiXCR and lists one record per CDR3 protein. The sample has 84,000 or so distinct CDR3 sequences; around 30% are singletons. The receptor was isolated from a male donor with ankylosing spondylitis or in good health (not recorded which). The chain joins TRBV20-1 to TRBJ1-1; maybe TRBD1 (5 bases). Sequencing used blood, either unsorted or a sorted T cell fraction (not recorded which). The CDR3, as DNA: TGCAGTGCTCCTTCCGGCGGGGACCAGGCTCTGGCTTTCTTT. Its translation: CSAPSGGDQALAFF.